These T cell receptor beta chains were read from a single sample in a study of shared clonotypes between healthy human individuals. Data came from immunoSEQ multiplex PCR; TCRdb stores just in-frame clones and leaves some out. The sample carries millions of clones, roughly 92% recorded once. Material for sequencing was naive CD4+ T cells sorted from blood. The receptor source for this set is a man between 18 and 29 years old in good health. The CDR3 runs from the conserved cysteine through the conserved F or W. D genes are given only for firm matches. The size of a clone is reported for some rows only, either as once, few or many, or as a class for expanded clones.

abundance	v_gene	j_gene	d_gene	CDR3nt	CDR3aa
-	TRBV2	TRBJ1-1	TRBD1	TGTGCCAGCAGTATACAGGGGGTCACTGAAGCTTTCTTT	CASSIQGVTEAFF
-	TRBV6-1	TRBJ2-1	-	TGTGCCAGTGTCCTCTCGAGCTCCTACAATGAGCAGTTCTTC	CASVLSSSYNEQFF
-	TRBV7-2	TRBJ2-7	TRBD2	TGTGCCAGCAGCCGAACGGGACTATCGAACTCCTACGAGCAGTACTTC	CASSRTGLSNSYEQYF
-	TRBV6-1	TRBJ1-2	-	TGTGCCAGCAGTGAACCACTCGCCCTTACCGGACGGGATTATGGCTACACCTTC	CASSEPLALTGRDYGYTF
-	TRBV11-2	TRBJ2-2	TRBD1	TGTGCCAGCAGCACCGGGACAGGATACACCGGGGAGCTGTTTTTT	CASSTGTGYTGELFF
-	TRBV6-1	TRBJ1-6	-	TGTGCCAGCAGGTCCGGGGGGCACCTTAATTCACCCCTCCACTTT	CASRSGGHLNSPLHF
once	TRBV6-5	TRBJ2-6	-	TGTGCCAGCAGTTCCGGATTCTCTGGGGCCAACGTCCTGACTTTC	CASSSGFSGANVLTF
-	TRBV7-9	TRBJ1-4	TRBD1	TGTGCCAGCAGCTTACGACGGGACAGAGCTATAGGCGGTGAAAAACTGTTTTTT	CASSLRRDRAIGGEKLFF
-	TRBV6-5	TRBJ1-5	-	TGTGCCAGCAGAGACCGACAGAATCAGCCCCAGCATTTT	CASRDRQNQPQHF
-	TRBV6-6	TRBJ2-7	-	TGTGCCAGCAGTTACCTTAGCGGATCCTACGAGCAGTACTTC	CASSYLSGSYEQYF
-	TRBV11-2	TRBJ2-7	TRBD1	TGTGCCAGCAGCTTGACAGGGGTGTACGACGAGCAGTACTTC	CASSLTGVYDEQYF
-	TRBV7-2	TRBJ2-4	-	TGTGCCAGCAGCTTAACGGAGGGCATTCAGTACTTC	CASSLTEGIQYF
-	TRBV4-3	TRBJ2-1	-	TGCGCCAGCAGCCGTGGATGGGGGAGCTCCTACAATGAGCAGTTCTTC	CASSRGWGSSYNEQFF
-	TRBV27	TRBJ1-5	TRBD1	TGTGCCAGCAGTTTATCGTCGGGAGGGGACAGGGGCTTCAATCAGCCCCAGCATTTT	CASSLSSGGDRGFNQPQHF
-	TRBV18	TRBJ1-2	-	TGTGCCAGCTCGCCTGGGGCAGTCTATGGCTACACCTTC	CASSPGAVYGYTF
-	TRBV15	TRBJ1-2	-	TGTGCCACCAGCAGAGTAGAGAGGGGCGCGGTAGGCTACACCTTC	CATSRVERGAVGYTF
-	TRBV15	TRBJ1-4	-	TGTGCCACCTCCGCGGGATTGGGTGAAAAACTGTTTTTT	CATSAGLGEKLFF
-	TRBV28	TRBJ1-1	-	TGTGCCAGCATAGCGGGGATGAACACTGAAGCTTTCTTT	CASIAGMNTEAFF
-	TRBV30	TRBJ2-1	TRBD1	TGTGCCTGGAGGACAGGGGGCTCCTACAATGAGCAGTTCTTC	CAWRTGGSYNEQFF
-	TRBV28	TRBJ2-7	-	TGTGCCAGCAGTTTACCGGGGGCCGGAGCCTACGAGCAGTACTTC	CASSLPGAGAYEQYF
-	TRBV30	TRBJ1-6	TRBD1	TGTGCCTGCACGGGACAGGGGGCTGGTAATTCACCCCTCCACTTT	CACTGQGAGNSPLHF
few	TRBV9	TRBJ1-5	-	TGTGCCAGCAGCGTAGAGGGTAATAGCAATCAGCCCCAGCATTTT	CASSVEGNSNQPQHF
-	TRBV11-2	TRBJ2-3	-	TGTGCCAGCAGCCCCCGGGTAGCGGAGCCTAGCACAGATACGCAGTATTTT	CASSPRVAEPSTDTQYF
-	TRBV29-1	TRBJ2-1	TRBD1	TGCAGCGTTAACAGGGGCAATGAGCAGTTCTTC	CSVNRGNEQFF
-	TRBV7-9	TRBJ1-1	-	TGTGCCAGCAGCCCCAGGGGATTCAACACTGAAGCTTTCTTT	CASSPRGFNTEAFF
-	TRBV30	TRBJ1-6	-	TGTGCCTGCCGCGGTCTGTCAGGGTCACCCCTCCACTTT	CACRGLSGSPLHF
-	TRBV18	TRBJ1-4	-	TGTGCCAGCTCACCCGCGAGGACTAATGAAAAACTGTTTTTT	CASSPARTNEKLFF
-	TRBV7-2	TRBJ1-1	-	TGTGCCAGCAGCTTAGGGAGTAGTCGGACTGAAGCTTTCTTT	CASSLGSSRTEAFF
-	TRBV5-1	TRBJ1-1	-	TGCGCCAGCAGCTTGAGAGCACAGGTGAACACTGAAGCTTTCTTT	CASSLRAQVNTEAFF
-	TRBV28	TRBJ2-1	-	TGTGCCAGCAGTTCCCCGACTGGACAGTACAATGAGCAGTTCTTC	CASSSPTGQYNEQFF
-	TRBV19	TRBJ2-1	TRBD2	TGTGCCAGTAGTATACTAGCGGGAGGTCTATACAATGAGCAGTTCTTC	CASSILAGGLYNEQFF
-	TRBV15	TRBJ1-1	-	TGTGCCACCAGCAGACAGATTAAGAACACTGAAGCTTTCTTT	CATSRQIKNTEAFF
-	TRBV19	TRBJ2-3	-	TGTGCCAGTAGTAGCGTCGGTGGGGCAGATACGCAGTATTTT	CASSSVGGADTQYF
-	TRBV5-1	TRBJ2-5	TRBD2	TGCGCCAGCAGCTTGGGACGGACTAGAGGAGAGACCCAGTACTTC	CASSLGRTRGETQYF
-	TRBV30	TRBJ2-1	-	TGTGCCTTCGACCCCTACAATGAGCAGTTCTTC	CAFDPYNEQFF
-	TRBV28	TRBJ1-1	-	TGTGCCAGCAGTTTCTCCGGGAGGAGTGGCACTGAAGCTTTCTTT	CASSFSGRSGTEAFF
-	TRBV5-1	TRBJ2-1	TRBD2	TGCGCCAGCAGCTTAAGGACTAGCGTAGGCAATGAGCAGTTCTTC	CASSLRTSVGNEQFF
-	TRBV4-1	TRBJ1-2	-	TGCGCCAGCAGCCGGGTACGACGTCCGGGTTACCAGAACTATGGCTACACCTTC	CASSRVRRPGYQNYGYTF
few	TRBV7-8	TRBJ1-1	-	TGTGCCACCCAGACGACGATAATGAACACTGAAGCTTTCTTT	CATQTTIMNTEAFF
-	TRBV7-3	TRBJ2-2	-	TGTGCCAGCAGCTCTACGGGGGACGGGGAGCTGTTTTTT	CASSSTGDGELFF
-	TRBV2	TRBJ2-1	TRBD2	TGTGCCAGCAGTGCAAATCTAGCGGGAGGGGGGAATGAGCAGTTCTTC	CASSANLAGGGNEQFF
once	TRBV2	TRBJ1-5	TRBD1	TGTGCCAGCAGTGAACAGGGGGCCGTAAATCAGCCCCAGCATTTT	CASSEQGAVNQPQHF
-	TRBV2	TRBJ2-1	-	TGTGCCAGCAGTCCCGATCCAGAGCAGTTCTTC	CASSPDPEQFF
-	TRBV18	TRBJ2-2	-	TGTGCCAGCTCACCGCCGCAGACGGGGCAGACGGGGACCGGGGAGCTGTTTTTT	CASSPPQTGQTGTGELFF
-	TRBV19	TRBJ1-3	TRBD1	TGTGCCAGTAGACCCACAGGGGGTTCCGGAAACACCATATATTTT	CASRPTGGSGNTIYF
-	TRBV23-1	TRBJ1-5	-	TGCGCCAGCAGTCAATTAAGGTCAGGGCCCGATCAGCCCCAGCATTTT	CASSQLRSGPDQPQHF
few	TRBV18	TRBJ2-2	TRBD2	TGTGCCAGCTCACCAGGACTAGCGGGCCTCACCGGGGAGCTGTTTTTT	CASSPGLAGLTGELFF
-	TRBV11-2	TRBJ2-1	TRBD2	TGTGCCAGCAGCTTACGAGGACTAGCAGACTTTTACAATGAGCAGTTCTTC	CASSLRGLADFYNEQFF
-	TRBV7-9	TRBJ1-2	TRBD1	TGTGCCAGCAGCAACCAGGGACAGGGAAGGGGCTACACCTTC	CASSNQGQGRGYTF
few	TRBV6-4	TRBJ1-5	-	TGTGCCAGCAGATCGGGGCAGGGGCCTCTGCATTTT	CASRSGQGPLHF
-	TRBV5-1	TRBJ2-1	TRBD2	TGCGCCAGCAGCTTGGCGGGACTAGCGGGGGGGAATGAGCAGTTCTTC	CASSLAGLAGGNEQFF
-	TRBV18	TRBJ2-6	-	TGTGCCAGCTCACCAGAGTTAACCCCCTCTGGGGCCAACGTCCTGACTTTC	CASSPELTPSGANVLTF
-	TRBV28	TRBJ1-2	-	TGTGCCACCCTCCCGACACCTAACTATGGCTACACCTTC	CATLPTPNYGYTF